Listed below are T cell receptor beta chains from one sample, sequenced in a study of cytomegalovirus exposure and HLA in healthy donors. Assay: immunoSEQ multiplex PCR; the TCRdb copy retains only in-frame clones and omits some. The sample includes 220,000 or so clones, 75% to 90% of them seen just once. Specimen: PBMCs. These TCRs come from a woman aged 25 to 39 in good health and CMV-seropositive. The CDR3 runs from the conserved cysteine through the conserved F or W. The order of the fields is clone size, V gene, J gene, D gene, CDR3 protein, CDR3 DNA. A D gene is named only where the DNA matches it firmly. Only part of the rows carry a size: once, few, many, or a class if the clone is expanded.

abundance: few; v_gene: TRBV27; j_gene: TRBJ2-7; d_gene: TRBD1; CDR3aa: CASRTDRGISYEQYF; CDR3nt: TGTGCCAGCAGGACTGACAGGGGTATCTCTTACGAGCAGTACTTC
abundance: NA; v_gene: TRBV7-6; j_gene: TRBJ2-5; d_gene: TRBD2; CDR3aa: CASSSGLAGGGVLETQYF; CDR3nt: TGTGCCAGCAGCTCCGGACTAGCGGGAGGTGGGGTTCTAGAGACCCAGTACTTC
abundance: NA; v_gene: TRBV13; j_gene: TRBJ2-7; d_gene: TRBD1; CDR3aa: CASSPRTGPYEQYF; CDR3nt: TGTGCCAGCAGCCCCCGGACAGGGCCCTACGAGCAGTACTTC
abundance: NA; v_gene: TRBV5-1; j_gene: TRBJ2-7; d_gene: NA; CDR3aa: CASSSGAGTAYEQYF; CDR3nt: TGCGCCAGCAGCTCCGGGGCGGGGACCGCCTACGAGCAGTACTTC
abundance: once; v_gene: TRBV5-1; j_gene: TRBJ2-7; d_gene: NA; CDR3aa: CASSPWTASYEQYF; CDR3nt: TGCGCCAGCAGCCCCTGGACGGCTTCCTACGAGCAGTACTTC
abundance: NA; v_gene: TRBV2; j_gene: TRBJ2-7; d_gene: NA; CDR3aa: CASSESGPSSYEQYF; CDR3nt: TGTGCCAGCAGTGAAAGCGGTCCCTCCTCCTACGAGCAGTACTTC
abundance: once; v_gene: TRBV5-4; j_gene: TRBJ1-2; d_gene: NA; CDR3aa: CASSLAEEGYTF; CDR3nt: TGTGCCAGCAGCTTGGCGGAGGAAGGCTACACCTTC
abundance: NA; v_gene: TRBV19; j_gene: TRBJ2-6; d_gene: NA; CDR3aa: CASQLRGAGANVLTF; CDR3nt: TGTGCCAGCCAGCTGAGGGGAGCTGGGGCCAACGTCCTGACTTTC
abundance: NA; v_gene: TRBV11-2; j_gene: TRBJ2-6; d_gene: NA; CDR3aa: CASSPGGSTIHPGANVLTF; CDR3nt: TGTGCCAGCAGCCCAGGTGGCAGTACGATACACCCTGGGGCCAACGTCCTGACTTTC
abundance: NA; v_gene: TRBV29-1; j_gene: TRBJ1-4; d_gene: TRBD1; CDR3aa: CSFLDGPGTGYEKLFF; CDR3nt: TGCAGCTTCTTGGACGGGCCCGGGACAGGGTATGAAAAACTGTTTTTT
abundance: NA; v_gene: TRBV6-5; j_gene: TRBJ2-7; d_gene: NA; CDR3aa: CASSRPAAWDEQYF; CDR3nt: TGTGCCAGCAGCCGCCCAGCGGCTTGGGACGAGCAGTACTTC
abundance: NA; v_gene: TRBV2; j_gene: TRBJ2-7; d_gene: NA; CDR3aa: CASRRGGGYNEQYF; CDR3nt: TGTGCCAGCAGGAGAGGGGGAGGGTACAACGAGCAGTACTTC
abundance: NA; v_gene: TRBV30; j_gene: TRBJ2-5; d_gene: TRBD2; CDR3aa: CAWSPHRGGQETQYF; CDR3nt: TGTGCCTGGAGTCCCCACCGGGGGGGCCAAGAGACCCAGTACTTC
abundance: once; v_gene: TRBV7-2; j_gene: TRBJ2-7; d_gene: TRBD1; CDR3aa: CASSQLWGTAYEQYF; CDR3nt: TGTGCCAGCAGCCAGCTGTGGGGGACAGCCTACGAGCAGTACTTC
abundance: NA; v_gene: TRBV13; j_gene: TRBJ2-2; d_gene: NA; CDR3aa: CASSPKDVLGGELFF; CDR3nt: TGTGCCAGCAGCCCAAAGGATGTGTTGGGCGGGGAGCTGTTTTTT
abundance: NA; v_gene: TRBV2; j_gene: TRBJ1-1; d_gene: NA; CDR3aa: CASTGEQGTEAFF; CDR3nt: TGTGCCAGCACAGGGGAACAGGGTACTGAAGCTTTCTTT
abundance: NA; v_gene: TRBV5-5; j_gene: TRBJ1-2; d_gene: NA; CDR3aa: CASSLGAYGYTF; CDR3nt: TGTGCCAGCAGCTTGGGGGCGTATGGCTACACCTTC
abundance: NA; v_gene: TRBV28; j_gene: TRBJ1-2; d_gene: NA; CDR3aa: CASSSIGSAGNYGYTF; CDR3nt: TGTGCCAGCAGTTCCATTGGGTCGGCAGGGAACTATGGCTACACCTTC
abundance: NA; v_gene: TRBV9; j_gene: TRBJ1-3; d_gene: NA; CDR3aa: CASSLRDTSGNTIYF; CDR3nt: TGTGCCAGCAGCCTAAGGGACACCTCTGGAAACACCATATATTTT
abundance: NA; v_gene: TRBV7-9; j_gene: TRBJ2-3; d_gene: NA; CDR3aa: CASSFSQSSVRTDTQYF; CDR3nt: TGTGCCAGCAGCTTCTCCCAGTCTAGCGTGCGCACAGATACGCAGTATTTT
abundance: once; v_gene: TRBV18; j_gene: TRBJ1-2; d_gene: NA; CDR3aa: CASSPTENYGYTF; CDR3nt: TGTGCCAGCTCACCTACAGAAAACTATGGCTACACCTTC
abundance: few; v_gene: TRBV10-1; j_gene: TRBJ2-2; d_gene: TRBD2; CDR3aa: CASSALAGGSGELFF; CDR3nt: TGCGCCAGCAGTGCACTAGCGGGAGGCTCCGGGGAGCTGTTTTTT
abundance: NA; v_gene: TRBV30; j_gene: TRBJ2-4; d_gene: TRBD1; CDR3aa: CAWSATGKVKNIQYF; CDR3nt: TGTGCCTGGAGCGCGACAGGGAAGGTCAAAAACATTCAGTACTTC
abundance: few; v_gene: TRBV28; j_gene: TRBJ1-5; d_gene: NA; CDR3aa: CASSLSYRAYSNQPQHF; CDR3nt: TGTGCCAGCAGCCTCTCTTACAGGGCGTATAGCAATCAGCCCCAGCATTTT
abundance: NA; v_gene: TRBV19; j_gene: TRBJ2-7; d_gene: NA; CDR3aa: CASSIDRERNEQYF; CDR3nt: TGTGCCAGTAGTATTGACCGGGAGCGGAACGAGCAGTACTTC
abundance: NA; v_gene: TRBV28; j_gene: TRBJ1-2; d_gene: TRBD1; CDR3aa: CASSAGQRYGYTF; CDR3nt: TGTGCCAGCAGTGCGGGACAGCGCTATGGCTACACCTTC
abundance: NA; v_gene: TRBV5-1; j_gene: TRBJ2-5; d_gene: NA; CDR3aa: CASSLARLVGETQYF; CDR3nt: TGCGCCAGCAGCTTGGCCCGACTAGTGGGAGAGACCCAGTACTTC
abundance: NA; v_gene: TRBV27; j_gene: TRBJ2-2; d_gene: TRBD2; CDR3aa: CASSLFTGTSGTGELFF; CDR3nt: TGTGCCAGCAGTTTATTCACCGGGACTAGCGGGACCGGGGAGCTGTTTTTT
abundance: NA; v_gene: TRBV5-1; j_gene: TRBJ2-7; d_gene: TRBD2; CDR3aa: CASSSGGAGGYEQYF; CDR3nt: TGCGCCAGCAGCTCTGGCGGGGCGGGAGGCTACGAGCAGTACTTC
abundance: NA; v_gene: TRBV27; j_gene: TRBJ2-7; d_gene: NA; CDR3aa: CASWSEAQKPYEQYF; CDR3nt: TGTGCCAGCTGGTCCGAGGCGCAAAAACCCTACGAGCAGTACTTC
abundance: NA; v_gene: TRBV5-1; j_gene: TRBJ1-1; d_gene: NA; CDR3aa: CASSLSGGGTEAFF; CDR3nt: TGCGCCAGCAGCTTGTCTGGGGGAGGGACTGAAGCTTTCTTT
abundance: NA; v_gene: TRBV28; j_gene: TRBJ2-2; d_gene: NA; CDR3aa: CASSLAPLESGELFF; CDR3nt: TGTGCCAGCAGTTTAGCCCCCCTAGAATCCGGGGAGCTGTTTTTT
abundance: NA; v_gene: TRBV7-6; j_gene: TRBJ2-1; d_gene: NA; CDR3aa: CASSFRRAGSYNEQFF; CDR3nt: TGTGCCAGCAGCTTTCGTCGGGCGGGCTCCTACAATGAGCAGTTCTTC
abundance: once; v_gene: TRBV19; j_gene: TRBJ1-4; d_gene: NA; CDR3aa: CASSIGAGKLFF; CDR3nt: TGTGCCAGTAGTATTGGAGCAGGAAAACTGTTTTTT
abundance: once; v_gene: TRBV14; j_gene: TRBJ2-3; d_gene: NA; CDR3aa: CASSQARAGRTDTQYF; CDR3nt: TGTGCCAGCAGCCAAGCTAGGGCAGGGAGAACAGATACGCAGTATTTT
abundance: NA; v_gene: TRBV5-6; j_gene: TRBJ2-7; d_gene: NA; CDR3aa: CASSFGRSSYEQYF; CDR3nt: TGTGCCAGCAGCTTCGGACGGAGCTCCTACGAGCAGTACTTC
abundance: few; v_gene: TRBV5-1; j_gene: TRBJ1-2; d_gene: NA; CDR3aa: CASSLADSNYGYTF; CDR3nt: TGCGCCAGCAGCTTGGCAGACAGTAACTATGGCTACACCTTC
abundance: NA; v_gene: TRBV5-1; j_gene: TRBJ1-1; d_gene: NA; CDR3aa: CASSFTSGDTEAFF; CDR3nt: TGCGCCAGCAGCTTCACATCAGGGGACACTGAAGCTTTCTTT
abundance: NA; v_gene: TRBV29-1; j_gene: TRBJ1-1; d_gene: NA; CDR3aa: CSVTGGPPFNTEAFF; CDR3nt: TGCAGCGTTACTGGGGGGCCGCCCTTTAACACTGAAGCTTTCTTT
abundance: NA; v_gene: TRBV4-2; j_gene: TRBJ2-2; d_gene: NA; CDR3aa: CASSQELRETGELFF; CDR3nt: TGTGCCAGCAGCCAGGAGCTAAGGGAGACCGGGGAGCTGTTTTTT
abundance: few; v_gene: TRBV5-4; j_gene: TRBJ2-7; d_gene: NA; CDR3aa: CASSPTRSYEQYF; CDR3nt: TGTGCCAGCAGCCCGACTAGGTCCTACGAGCAGTACTTC
abundance: NA; v_gene: TRBV29-1; j_gene: TRBJ2-7; d_gene: NA; CDR3aa: CSVEKVKGSYEQYF; CDR3nt: TGCAGCGTTGAAAAGGTGAAGGGTAGCTACGAGCAGTACTTC
abundance: once; v_gene: TRBV15; j_gene: TRBJ2-7; d_gene: TRBD1; CDR3aa: CATSRAGTVAFYEQYF; CDR3nt: TGTGCCACCAGCAGAGCGGGGACAGTAGCCTTCTACGAGCAGTACTTC
abundance: NA; v_gene: TRBV19; j_gene: TRBJ1-2; d_gene: TRBD1; CDR3aa: CASSTWTGDGYTF; CDR3nt: TGTGCCAGTAGTACCTGGACAGGGGATGGCTACACCTTC
abundance: NA; v_gene: TRBV5-1; j_gene: TRBJ1-2; d_gene: NA; CDR3aa: CASSLVDPRVGTGYGYTF; CDR3nt: TGCGCCAGCAGCTTGGTAGATCCCAGGGTCGGGACTGGCTATGGCTACACCTTC
abundance: few; v_gene: TRBV4-2; j_gene: TRBJ2-7; d_gene: NA; CDR3aa: CASSQDGGAREQYF; CDR3nt: TGTGCCAGCAGCCAAGATGGCGGGGCTCGGGAGCAGTACTTC
abundance: NA; v_gene: TRBV9; j_gene: TRBJ2-1; d_gene: NA; CDR3aa: CASSAPQWGLNNEQFF; CDR3nt: TGTGCCAGCAGCGCCCCCCAATGGGGCCTAAACAATGAGCAGTTCTTC
abundance: once; v_gene: TRBV10-3; j_gene: TRBJ2-1; d_gene: TRBD2; CDR3aa: CAIAEGLAGGVEQFF; CDR3nt: TGTGCCATCGCTGAGGGTCTAGCGGGGGGGGTAGAGCAGTTCTTC
abundance: few; v_gene: TRBV5-4; j_gene: TRBJ1-2; d_gene: TRBD1; CDR3aa: CASSLVVGQNYGYTF; CDR3nt: TGTGCCAGCAGCTTGGTAGTGGGACAGAACTATGGCTACACCTTC
abundance: NA; v_gene: TRBV2; j_gene: TRBJ1-2; d_gene: NA; CDR3aa: CASKGGTSDYGYTF; CDR3nt: TGTGCCAGCAAGGGGGGAACCTCTGACTATGGCTACACCTTC
abundance: NA; v_gene: TRBV4-1; j_gene: TRBJ2-5; d_gene: NA; CDR3aa: CASSPRPQETQYF; CDR3nt: TGCGCCAGCAGCCCCCGACCCCAAGAGACCCAGTACTTC
abundance: NA; v_gene: TRBV28; j_gene: TRBJ1-4; d_gene: NA; CDR3aa: CASSSDGEGPEKLFF; CDR3nt: TGTGCCAGCAGTTCTGACGGCGAGGGGCCGGAAAAACTGTTTTTT
abundance: few; v_gene: TRBV5-1; j_gene: TRBJ2-7; d_gene: TRBD1; CDR3aa: CASSSGTGGREQYF; CDR3nt: TGCGCCAGCAGCTCGGGGACAGGGGGACGAGAGCAGTACTTC
abundance: NA; v_gene: TRBV5-1; j_gene: TRBJ2-1; d_gene: TRBD1; CDR3aa: CASSSVGQVVEQFF; CDR3nt: TGCGCCAGCAGTTCGGTTGGACAGGTGGTTGAGCAGTTCTTC